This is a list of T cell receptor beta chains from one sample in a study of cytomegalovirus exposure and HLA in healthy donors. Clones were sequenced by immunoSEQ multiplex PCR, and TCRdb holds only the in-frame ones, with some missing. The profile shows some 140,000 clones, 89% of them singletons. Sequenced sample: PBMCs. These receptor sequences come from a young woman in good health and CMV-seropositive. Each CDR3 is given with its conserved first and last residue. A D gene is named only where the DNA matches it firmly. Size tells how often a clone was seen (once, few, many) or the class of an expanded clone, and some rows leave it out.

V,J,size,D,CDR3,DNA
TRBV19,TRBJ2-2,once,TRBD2,CASSRIAGGPNTGELFF,TGTGCCAGTAGTCGAATAGCGGGGGGCCCGAACACCGGGGAGCTGTTTTTT
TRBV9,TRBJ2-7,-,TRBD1,CASSVGQGNSYEQYF,TGTGCCAGCAGCGTGGGACAGGGGAACTCCTACGAGCAGTACTTC
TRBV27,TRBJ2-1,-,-,CASSFPGLNNEQFF,TGTGCCAGCAGTTTCCCCGGACTGAACAATGAGCAGTTCTTC
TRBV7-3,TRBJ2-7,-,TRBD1,CASSSRQGPSYEQYF,TGTGCCAGCAGCTCCAGACAGGGACCCTCCTACGAGCAGTACTTC
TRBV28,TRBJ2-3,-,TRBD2,CASSPGAGPSTQYF,TGTGCCAGCAGCCCCGGAGCGGGGCCCAGTACGCAGTATTTT
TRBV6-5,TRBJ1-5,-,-,CASSYSRSNQPQHF,TGTGCCAGCAGTTACTCGAGAAGCAATCAGCCCCAGCATTTT
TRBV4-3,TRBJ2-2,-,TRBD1,CASSQGQGARTGELFF,TGCGCCAGCAGCCAGGGACAGGGGGCGAGGACCGGGGAGCTGTTTTTT
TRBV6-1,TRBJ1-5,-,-,CASSELGSQYQPQHF,TGTGCCAGCAGTGAATTGGGCAGTCAGTATCAGCCCCAGCATTTT
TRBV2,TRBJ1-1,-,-,CASSGTGKNTEAFF,TGTGCCAGCAGTGGAACAGGGAAGAACACTGAAGCTTTCTTT
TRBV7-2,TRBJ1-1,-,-,CASSPRGVGEAFF,TGTGCCAGCAGCCCGCGGGGGGTGGGTGAAGCTTTCTTT
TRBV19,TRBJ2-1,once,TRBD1,CASTTGGGEQFF,TGTGCCAGTACGACAGGGGGGGGTGAGCAGTTCTTC
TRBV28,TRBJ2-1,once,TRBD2,CASSFLAGAGDEQFF,TGTGCCAGCAGTTTTTTAGCGGGGGCGGGGGATGAGCAGTTCTTC
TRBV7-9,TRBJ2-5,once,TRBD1,CASSLEGGWETQYF,TGTGCCAGCAGCTTAGAAGGGGGCTGGGAGACCCAGTACTTC
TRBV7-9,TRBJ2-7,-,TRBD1,CASKVGQGTYEQYF,TGTGCCAGCAAAGTCGGACAGGGGACCTACGAGCAGTACTTC
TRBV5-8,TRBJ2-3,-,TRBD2,CASSSPGVAGGSPDTQYF,TGTGCCAGCAGCTCGCCGGGGGTAGCGGGGGGCTCGCCAGATACGCAGTATTTT
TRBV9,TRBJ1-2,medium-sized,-,CASSPTQVLRYGYTF,TGTGCCAGCAGCCCGACCCAGGTGCTTCGCTATGGCTACACCTTC
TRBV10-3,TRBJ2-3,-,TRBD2,CAIRVTSGGAVDTQYF,TGTGCCATCAGAGTGACTAGCGGGGGGGCCGTTGATACGCAGTATTTT
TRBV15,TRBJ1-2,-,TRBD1,CATSRDGQAQNYGYTF,TGTGCCACCAGCAGAGATGGACAGGCCCAAAACTATGGCTACACCTTC
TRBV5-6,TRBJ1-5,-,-,CASSLSGNNQPQHF,TGTGCCAGCAGCTTATCAGGGAACAATCAGCCCCAGCATTTT
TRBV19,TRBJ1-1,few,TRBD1,CASSTSGQGYTEAFF,TGTGCCAGTAGTACTTCGGGACAGGGGTACACTGAAGCTTTCTTT
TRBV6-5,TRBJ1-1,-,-,CASSLQGVDTEAFF,TGTGCCAGCAGTCTACAGGGAGTCGACACTGAAGCTTTCTTT
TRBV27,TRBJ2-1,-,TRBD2,CASSLSAGGNNEQFF,TGTGCCAGCAGTTTGTCGGCGGGGGGGAACAATGAGCAGTTCTTC
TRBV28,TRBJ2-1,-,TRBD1,CASSARDRGRPKDNEQFF,TGTGCCAGCAGTGCCAGGGACAGGGGGCGACCGAAGGACAATGAGCAGTTCTTC
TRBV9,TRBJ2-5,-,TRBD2,CASSGVLAGPQETQYF,TGTGCCAGCAGCGGGGTGTTAGCGGGACCACAAGAGACCCAGTACTTC
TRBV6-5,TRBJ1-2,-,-,CASTPGSNYGYTF,TGTGCCAGCACCCCGGGGTCTAACTATGGCTACACCTTC
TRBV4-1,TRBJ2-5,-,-,CASSLGGEETQYF,TGCGCCAGCAGCCTAGGAGGGGAAGAGACCCAGTACTTC
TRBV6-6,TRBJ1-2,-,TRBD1,CASRPPGQGDGYTF,TGTGCCAGCAGACCCCCGGGACAGGGCGATGGCTACACCTTC
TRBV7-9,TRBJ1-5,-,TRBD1,CASSAQGQNQPQHF,TGTGCCAGCAGCGCACAGGGGCAAAATCAGCCCCAGCATTTT
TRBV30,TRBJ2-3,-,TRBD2,CAWTESGGAGDTQYF,TGTGCCTGGACCGAGAGCGGGGGGGCAGGAGATACGCAGTATTTT
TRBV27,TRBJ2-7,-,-,CASSWVAGAYEQYF,TGTGCCAGCAGTTGGGTGGCGGGGGCGTACGAGCAGTACTTC
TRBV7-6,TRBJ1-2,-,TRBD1,CASSHGQGGYTF,TGTGCCAGCAGCCATGGACAGGGGGGCTACACCTTC
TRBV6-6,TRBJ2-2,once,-,CASSSTAFYTGELFF,TGTGCCAGCAGTTCGACAGCTTTCTACACCGGGGAGCTGTTTTTT
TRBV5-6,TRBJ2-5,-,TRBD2,CASSFSGTSGGQAETQYF,TGTGCCAGCAGCTTCTCAGGGACTAGCGGGGGCCAGGCGGAGACCCAGTACTTC
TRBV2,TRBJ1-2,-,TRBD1,CASPLGQGLYGYTF,TGTGCCAGCCCGCTGGGACAGGGCCTTTATGGCTACACCTTC
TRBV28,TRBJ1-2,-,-,CASRQAGFRGNYGYTF,TGTGCCAGCAGGCAAGCAGGATTTCGGGGGAACTATGGCTACACCTTC
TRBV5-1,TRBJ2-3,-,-,CASSGGTTSTDTQYF,TGCGCCAGCAGCGGTGGCACTACTAGCACAGATACGCAGTATTTT
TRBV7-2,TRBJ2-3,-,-,CASSLSGGETTDTQYF,TGTGCCAGCAGCTTAAGCGGCGGGGAAACCACAGATACGCAGTATTTT
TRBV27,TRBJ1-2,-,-,CASSPRELNYGYTF,TGTGCCAGCAGCCCTCGGGAGCTTAACTATGGCTACACCTTC
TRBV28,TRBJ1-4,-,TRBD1,CASTMTGTEKLFF,TGTGCCAGCACCATGACAGGGACAGAAAAACTGTTTTTT
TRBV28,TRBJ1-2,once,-,CASRNLGYYGYTF,TGTGCCAGCAGGAATCTGGGCTACTATGGCTACACCTTC
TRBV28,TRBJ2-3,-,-,CASAIKLYPTDTQYF,TGTGCCAGCGCCATTAAACTATACCCCACAGATACGCAGTATTTT
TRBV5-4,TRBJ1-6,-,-,CASSTGVNSRDNSPLHF,TGTGCCAGCAGCACTGGTGTGAATTCCCGAGATAATTCACCCCTCCACTTT
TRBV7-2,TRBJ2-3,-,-,CASSAGSRTDTQYF,TGTGCCAGCAGTGCCGGGAGCCGCACAGATACGCAGTATTTT
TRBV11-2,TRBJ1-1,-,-,CASSNFLQAGTEAFF,TGTGCCAGCAGTAATTTTCTGCAGGCGGGGACTGAAGCTTTCTTT
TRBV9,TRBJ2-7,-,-,CASSLGDNYEQYF,TGTGCCAGCAGCCTAGGGGACAACTACGAGCAGTACTTC
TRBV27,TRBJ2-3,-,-,CASSYRAGAPTDTQYF,TGTGCCAGCAGTTATAGGGCGGGGGCCCCCACAGATACGCAGTATTTT
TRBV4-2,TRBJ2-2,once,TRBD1,CASSQEGTGVSGELFF,TGTGCCAGCAGCCAAGAAGGGACAGGAGTTTCCGGGGAGCTGTTTTTT
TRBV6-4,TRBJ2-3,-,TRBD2,CASRMGGGASDTQYF,TGTGCCAGCCGGATGGGCGGGGGGGCCTCGGATACGCAGTATTTT
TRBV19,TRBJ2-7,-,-,CASSITAQGVEQYF,TGTGCCAGTAGTATAACGGCACAGGGCGTCGAGCAGTACTTC
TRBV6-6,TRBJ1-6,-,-,CASSTGQINNSPLHF,TGTGCCAGCAGTACTGGACAGATTAATAATTCACCCCTCCACTTT
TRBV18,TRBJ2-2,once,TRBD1,CASSPGDRGNTGELFF,TGTGCCAGCTCACCGGGGGACAGGGGGAACACCGGGGAGCTGTTTTTT
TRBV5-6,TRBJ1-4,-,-,CASSSGGYVEKLFF,TGTGCCAGCAGCTCCGGCGGGTACGTTGAAAAACTGTTTTTT
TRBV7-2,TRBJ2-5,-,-,CASSLALGGTQYF,TGTGCCAGCAGCTTAGCCCTAGGGGGGACCCAGTACTTC
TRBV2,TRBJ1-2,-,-,CASSEGAGIFNGYTF,TGTGCCAGCAGTGAAGGGGCAGGTATCTTTAATGGCTACACCTTC
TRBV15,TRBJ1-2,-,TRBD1,CATSRAGTGVNYGYTF,TGTGCCACCAGCAGAGCCGGGACAGGGGTGAACTATGGCTACACCTTC
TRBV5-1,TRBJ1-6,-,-,CASSLGENSPLHF,TGCGCCAGCAGCCTGGGAGAAAATTCACCCCTCCACTTT
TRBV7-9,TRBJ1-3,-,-,CASSLVGTGNTIYF,TGTGCCAGCAGCTTAGTCGGGACTGGAAACACCATATATTTT